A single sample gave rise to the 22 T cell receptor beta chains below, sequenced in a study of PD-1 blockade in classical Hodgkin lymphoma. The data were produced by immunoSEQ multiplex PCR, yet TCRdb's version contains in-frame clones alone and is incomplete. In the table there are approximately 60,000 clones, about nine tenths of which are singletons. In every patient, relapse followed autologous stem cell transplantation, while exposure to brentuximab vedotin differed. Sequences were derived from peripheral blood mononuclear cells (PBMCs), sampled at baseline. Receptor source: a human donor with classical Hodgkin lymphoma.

The CDR3 DNA reads as TGTGCCAGCAGCCCAGAGGGGTACGAGCAGTACTTC. Its protein product is CASSPEGYEQYF. The chain carries TRBV7-9 and TRBJ2-7, with D tentatively TRBD1 or TRBD2 (5 bases each). Deletions cut 5 bases from V and 4 bases from J, with 9 bases between. Germline CDR1 is SEHNR and CDR2 is FQNEAQ (reference sequence). This CDR3 spans 12 amino acids.

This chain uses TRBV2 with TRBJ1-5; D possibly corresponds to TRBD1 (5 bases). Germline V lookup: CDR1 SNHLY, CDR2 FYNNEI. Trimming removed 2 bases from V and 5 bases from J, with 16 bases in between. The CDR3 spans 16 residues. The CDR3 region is CASSERWTGLDQPQHF. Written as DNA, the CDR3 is TGTGCCAGCAGTGAACGTTGGACGGGGCTGGATCAGCCCCAGCATTTT.

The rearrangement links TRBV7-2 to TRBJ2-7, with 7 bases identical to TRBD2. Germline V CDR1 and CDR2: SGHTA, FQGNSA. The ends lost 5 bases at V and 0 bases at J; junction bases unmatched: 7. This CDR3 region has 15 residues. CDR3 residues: CASSIDGGVSYEQYF. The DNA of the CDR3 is TGTGCCAGCAGCATTGATGGGGGGGTCTCCTACGAGCAGTACTTC. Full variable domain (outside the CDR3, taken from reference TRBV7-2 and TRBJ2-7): GAGVSQSPSNKVTEKGKDVELRCDPISGHTALYWYRQSLGQGLEFLIYFQGNSAPDKSGLPSDRFSAERTGGSVSTLTIQRTQQEDSAVYLCASSIDGGVSYEQYFGPGTRLTVT.

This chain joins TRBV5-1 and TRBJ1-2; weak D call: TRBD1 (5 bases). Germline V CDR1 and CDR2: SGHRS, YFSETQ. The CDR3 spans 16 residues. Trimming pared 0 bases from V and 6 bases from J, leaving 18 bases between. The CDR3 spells CASSLDSGRARNGYTF. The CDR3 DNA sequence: TGCGCCAGCAGCTTGGATTCGGGCAGGGCAAGAAATGGCTACACCTTC.

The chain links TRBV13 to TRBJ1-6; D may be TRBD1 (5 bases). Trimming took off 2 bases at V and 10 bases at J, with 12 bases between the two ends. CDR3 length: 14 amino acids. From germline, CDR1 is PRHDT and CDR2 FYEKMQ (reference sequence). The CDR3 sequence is CASSLRGSGSPLHF. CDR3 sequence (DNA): TGTGCCAGCAGCTTAAGGGGATCAGGGTCACCCCTCCACTTT.

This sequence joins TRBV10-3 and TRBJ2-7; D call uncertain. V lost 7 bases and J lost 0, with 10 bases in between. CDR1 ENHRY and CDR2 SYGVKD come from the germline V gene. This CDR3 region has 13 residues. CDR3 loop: CAIMSESSYEQYF. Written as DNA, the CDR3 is TGTGCCATCATGAGTGAAAGCTCCTACGAGCAGTACTTC.

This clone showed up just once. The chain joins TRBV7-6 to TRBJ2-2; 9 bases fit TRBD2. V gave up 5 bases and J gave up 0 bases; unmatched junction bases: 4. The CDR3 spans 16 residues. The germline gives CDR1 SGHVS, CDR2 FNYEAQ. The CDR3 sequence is CASSPLAGANTGELFF. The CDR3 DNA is TGTGCCAGCAGCCCCTTAGCGGGGGCGAACACCGGGGAGCTGTTTTTT.

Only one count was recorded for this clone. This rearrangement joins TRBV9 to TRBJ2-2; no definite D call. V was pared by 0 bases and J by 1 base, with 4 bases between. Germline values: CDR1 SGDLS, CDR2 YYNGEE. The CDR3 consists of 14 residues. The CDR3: CASSVEGNTGELFF. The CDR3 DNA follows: TGTGCCAGCAGCGTAGAGGGGAACACCGGGGAGCTGTTTTTT. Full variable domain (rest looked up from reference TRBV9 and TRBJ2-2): DSGVTQTPKHLITATGQRVTLRCSPRSGDLSVYWYQQSLDQGLQFLIQYYNGEERAKGNILERFSAQQFPDLHSELNLSSLELGDSALYFCASSVEGNTGELFFGEGSRLTVL.

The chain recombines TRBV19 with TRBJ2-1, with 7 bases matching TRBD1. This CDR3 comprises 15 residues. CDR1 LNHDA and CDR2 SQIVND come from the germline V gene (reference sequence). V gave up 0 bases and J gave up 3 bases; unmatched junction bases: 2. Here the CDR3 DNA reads TGTGCCAGTAGTATAGATGGGGACAGCTACAATGAGCAGTTCTTC. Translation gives CASSIDGDSYNEQFF.

The CDR3 DNA follows: TGTGCCAGCAGCGGGGCCCCGGGGTCTGAAGCTTTCTTT. Translating gives CASSGAPGSEAFF. The rearrangement links TRBV9 to TRBJ1-1, with D unresolved. V lost 3 bases to trimming and J lost 6 bases, with 12 bases between them. The CDR3 has 13 residues. Germline CDR1 reads SGDLS; CDR2 reads YYNGEE.

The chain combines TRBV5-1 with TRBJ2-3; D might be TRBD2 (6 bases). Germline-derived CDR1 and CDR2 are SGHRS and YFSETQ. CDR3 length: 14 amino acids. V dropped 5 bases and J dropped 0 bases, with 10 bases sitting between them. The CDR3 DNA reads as TGCGCCAGCAGTTTCAGCGGGAGCACAGATACGCAGTATTTT. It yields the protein CASSFSGSTDTQYF.

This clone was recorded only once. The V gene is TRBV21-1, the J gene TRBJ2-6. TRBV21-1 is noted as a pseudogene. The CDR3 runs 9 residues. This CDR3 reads CASSPLLTF. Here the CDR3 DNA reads TGTGCCAGCAGCCCCCTCCTGACTTTC.

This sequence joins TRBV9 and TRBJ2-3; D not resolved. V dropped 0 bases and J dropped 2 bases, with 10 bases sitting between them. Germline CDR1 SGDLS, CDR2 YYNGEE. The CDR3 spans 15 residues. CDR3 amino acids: CASSVGRGPTDTQYF. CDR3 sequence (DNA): TGTGCCAGCAGCGTAGGGAGAGGACCCACAGATACGCAGTATTTT. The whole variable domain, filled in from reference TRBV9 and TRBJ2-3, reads DSGVTQTPKHLITATGQRVTLRCSPRSGDLSVYWYQQSLDQGLQFLIQYYNGEERAKGNILERFSAQQFPDLHSELNLSSLELGDSALYFCASSVGRGPTDTQYFGPGTRLTVL.

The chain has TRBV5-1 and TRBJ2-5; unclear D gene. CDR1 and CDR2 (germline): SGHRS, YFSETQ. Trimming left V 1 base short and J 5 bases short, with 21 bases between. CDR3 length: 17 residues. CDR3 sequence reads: CASSLQAGPSSGETQYF. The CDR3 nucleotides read TGCGCCAGCAGCTTGCAAGCCGGGCCGAGCAGTGGGGAGACCCAGTACTTC.

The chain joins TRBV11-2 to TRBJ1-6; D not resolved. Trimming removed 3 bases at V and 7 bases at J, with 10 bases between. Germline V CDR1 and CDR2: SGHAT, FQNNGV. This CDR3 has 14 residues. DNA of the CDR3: TGTGCCAGCAGCTTCGGGCTGGCCAATTCACCCCTCCACTTT. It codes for CASSFGLANSPLHF.

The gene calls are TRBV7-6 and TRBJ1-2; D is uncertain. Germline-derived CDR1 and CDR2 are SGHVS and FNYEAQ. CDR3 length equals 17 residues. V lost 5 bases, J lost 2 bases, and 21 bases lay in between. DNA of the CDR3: TGTGCCAGCAGCCTCATCTGGTACCGGGGATCAAACTATGGCTACACCTTC. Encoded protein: CASSLIWYRGSNYGYTF.

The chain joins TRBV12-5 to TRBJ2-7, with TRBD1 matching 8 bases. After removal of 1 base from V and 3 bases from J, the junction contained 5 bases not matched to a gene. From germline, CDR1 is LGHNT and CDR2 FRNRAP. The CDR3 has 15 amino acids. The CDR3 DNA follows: TGTGCTAGTGGTTTGGGCCGGACAGGGATCTACGAGCAGTACTTC. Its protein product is CASGLGRTGIYEQYF.

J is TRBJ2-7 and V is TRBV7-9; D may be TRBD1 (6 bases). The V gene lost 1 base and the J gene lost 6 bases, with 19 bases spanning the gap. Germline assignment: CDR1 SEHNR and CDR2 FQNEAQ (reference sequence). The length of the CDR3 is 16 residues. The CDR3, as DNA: TGTGCCAGCAGCTTAGGATCAGGGGCTGGCTTCTCCGAGCAGTACTTC. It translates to CASSLGSGAGFSEQYF.

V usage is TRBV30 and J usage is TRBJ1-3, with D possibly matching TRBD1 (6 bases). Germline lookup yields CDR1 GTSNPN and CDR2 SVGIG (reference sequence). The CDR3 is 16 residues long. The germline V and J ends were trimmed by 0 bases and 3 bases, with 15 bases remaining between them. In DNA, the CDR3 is TGTGCCTGGAGTGTAGGGCAGGGGTCTTATGGAAACACCATATATTTT. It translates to CAWSVGQGSYGNTIYF.

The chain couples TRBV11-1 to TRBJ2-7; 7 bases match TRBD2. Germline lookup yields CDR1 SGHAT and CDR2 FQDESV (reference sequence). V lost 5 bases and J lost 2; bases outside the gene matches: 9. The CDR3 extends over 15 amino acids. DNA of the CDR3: TGTGCCAGCAGCCCCACGGGGGGAAGGACCTACGAGCAGTACTTC. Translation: CASSPTGGRTYEQYF.

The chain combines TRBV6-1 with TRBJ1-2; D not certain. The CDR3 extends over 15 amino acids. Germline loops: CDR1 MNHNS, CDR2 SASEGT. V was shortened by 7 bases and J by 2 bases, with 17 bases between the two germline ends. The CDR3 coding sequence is TGTGCCAGCACGATACTATGGGAGGCCAACTATGGCTACACCTTC. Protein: CASTILWEANYGYTF.

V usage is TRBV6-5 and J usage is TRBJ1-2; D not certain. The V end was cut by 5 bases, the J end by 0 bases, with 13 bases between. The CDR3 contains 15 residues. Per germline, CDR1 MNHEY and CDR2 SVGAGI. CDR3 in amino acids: CASSKDGTPNYGYTF. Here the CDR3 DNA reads TGTGCCAGCAGTAAAGACGGTACACCTAACTATGGCTACACCTTC.